This T cell receptor (beta chain) was sequenced in a study of PD-L1 blockade in urothelial cancer. Across the study: Analysis of blood occurred 3 weeks (second dose) and 6 weeks after treatment start. Study-wide findings and caveats: Larger 3-week expansion of tumor-associated blood clones was seen in durable-benefit patients.

Details on this clone: Its matching antigen is unknown.

The trim removed 5 bases at V and 5 bases at J, leaving 6 bases unmatched. Germline lookup yields CDR1 KGHSH and CDR2 LQKENI. The CDR3 contains 15 residues. Profiled with immunoSEQ multiplex PCR; TCRdb holds only in-frame clones, not every one. The table shows tens of thousands of clones, with about four fifths occurring only once. The time point is: pretreatment peripheral blood. The chain carries TRBV18 and TRBJ2-3; 11 positions match TRBD2. The clonotype was recovered from a man aged 60 to 75 with urothelial cancer. Material: PBMCs, obtained around atezolizumab (anti-PD-L1) treatment. The CDR3 nucleotides read TGTGCCAGCTCAACAAATAGCGGGGGGGAAGATACGCAGTATTTT. Translation: CASSTNSGGEDTQYF.